These T cell receptor beta chains were read from a single sample in a study of CD8 T cell repertoires and HIV-1 epitope variants. The antigens for these receptors are not known. Method: immunoSEQ multiplex PCR; TCRdb's copy keeps in-frame clones and lacks some. The sample yields thousands of clones, 50% to 70% seen once. Sequencing input: cultured CD8+ T cells derived from PBMCs. All receptors come from a male donor with HIV. The CDR3 runs from the conserved cysteine through the conserved F or W. The D gene is left open where the match is weak.

v_gene: TRBV7-9; d_gene: .; j_gene: TRBJ1-1; CDR3aa: CASRTEMNTEAFF
v_gene: TRBV27; d_gene: .; j_gene: TRBJ1-1; CDR3aa: CASSLGGPLRTEAFF
v_gene: TRBV5-1; d_gene: TRBD1; j_gene: TRBJ1-1; CDR3aa: CASSGGQGLTEAFF
v_gene: TRBV9; d_gene: TRBD1; j_gene: TRBJ1-2; CDR3aa: CASSPRHGDRGDGYTF
v_gene: TRBV7-9; d_gene: .; j_gene: TRBJ2-5; CDR3aa: CASSPDREGAKTQYF
v_gene: TRBV19; d_gene: TRBD2; j_gene: TRBJ2-7; CDR3aa: CASSPLAGGSYEQYF
v_gene: TRBV28; d_gene: .; j_gene: TRBJ2-1; CDR3aa: CASSLLYHNEQFF
v_gene: TRBV11-2; d_gene: .; j_gene: TRBJ1-4; CDR3aa: CASSLTVYPENNEKLFF
v_gene: TRBV5-6; d_gene: TRBD1; j_gene: TRBJ1-4; CDR3aa: CASSSRDPERDSGWEKLFF
v_gene: TRBV2; d_gene: .; j_gene: TRBJ1-5; CDR3aa: CASSPNRLQQPQHF
v_gene: TRBV7-9; d_gene: .; j_gene: TRBJ1-1; CDR3aa: CASSLDTGSTEAFF
v_gene: TRBV11-2; d_gene: .; j_gene: TRBJ2-7; CDR3aa: CASSLQNEAKIRQYF
v_gene: TRBV9; d_gene: TRBD2; j_gene: TRBJ2-1; CDR3aa: CASSLGLAGENEQFF
v_gene: TRBV5-1; d_gene: .; j_gene: TRBJ2-7; CDR3aa: CASMGGGTLSYEQYF
v_gene: TRBV11-3; d_gene: .; j_gene: TRBJ2-1; CDR3aa: CASSTPFPGDLNEQFF
v_gene: TRBV4-3; d_gene: TRBD2; j_gene: TRBJ2-1; CDR3aa: CASSQAQPGGATYNEQFF
v_gene: TRBV9; d_gene: .; j_gene: TRBJ1-4; CDR3aa: CASSPRGGGGEKLFF
v_gene: TRBV28; d_gene: .; j_gene: TRBJ2-7; CDR3aa: CATATDLTYEQYF
v_gene: TRBV10-1; d_gene: .; j_gene: TRBJ2-1; CDR3aa: CASSESVAELSNEQFF
v_gene: TRBV10-3; d_gene: TRBD1; j_gene: TRBJ1-1; CDR3aa: CAISAGDAGTADEAFF
v_gene: TRBV28; d_gene: .; j_gene: TRBJ1-1; CDR3aa: CASSSGSSPEAFF
v_gene: TRBV13; d_gene: .; j_gene: TRBJ1-2; CDR3aa: CASRQGPYGYTF
v_gene: TRBV28; d_gene: .; j_gene: TRBJ1-2; CDR3aa: CASSLEGYPLWGYTF
v_gene: TRBV6-5; d_gene: TRBD1; j_gene: TRBJ1-3; CDR3aa: CASSSDRGYGNTIYF
v_gene: TRBV28; d_gene: .; j_gene: TRBJ1-4; CDR3aa: CASSTPRGGNEKLFF
v_gene: TRBV27; d_gene: .; j_gene: TRBJ2-7; CDR3aa: CASSLGGDTYEQYF
v_gene: TRBV27; d_gene: .; j_gene: .; CDR3aa: CASSLGDEQYF
v_gene: TRBV28; d_gene: TRBD1; j_gene: TRBJ2-1; CDR3aa: CASSNRTGKRNNEQFF
v_gene: TRBV19; d_gene: .; j_gene: TRBJ2-3; CDR3aa: CASGEHVKYF
v_gene: TRBV7-6; d_gene: TRBD2; j_gene: TRBJ2-1; CDR3aa: CASSPGGGEQFF
v_gene: TRBV4-1; d_gene: TRBD1; j_gene: TRBJ1-1; CDR3aa: CASSQRTGMAEAFF